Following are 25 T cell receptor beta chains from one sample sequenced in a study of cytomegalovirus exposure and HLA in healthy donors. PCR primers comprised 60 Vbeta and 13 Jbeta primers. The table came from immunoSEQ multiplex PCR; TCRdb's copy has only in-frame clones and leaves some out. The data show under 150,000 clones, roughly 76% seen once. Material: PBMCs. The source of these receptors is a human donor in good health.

The CDR3 loop is CASGGQMNTGELFF. CDR3 in DNA: TGTGCCAGCGGGGGACAGATGAACACCGGGGAGCTGTTTTTT. The chain employs TRBV27 and TRBJ2-2, with 7 nucleotides matching TRBD1. Looked up from germline, CDR1 is MNHEY and CDR2 is SMNVEV (reference sequence). The length of the CDR3 is 14 residues. After removal of 8 bases from V and 1 base from J, the junction contained 4 bases not matched to a gene.

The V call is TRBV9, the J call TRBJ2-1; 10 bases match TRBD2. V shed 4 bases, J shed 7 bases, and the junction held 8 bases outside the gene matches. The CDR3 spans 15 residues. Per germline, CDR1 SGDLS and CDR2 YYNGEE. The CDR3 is CASSYGLAEGNEQFF. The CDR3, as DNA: TGTGCCAGCAGCTACGGACTAGCGGAGGGGAATGAGCAGTTCTTC. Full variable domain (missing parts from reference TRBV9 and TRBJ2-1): DSGVTQTPKHLITATGQRVTLRCSPRSGDLSVYWYQQSLDQGLQFLIQYYNGEERAKGNILERFSAQQFPDLHSELNLSSLELGDSALYFCASSYGLAEGNEQFFGPGTRLTVL.

Here the CDR3 reads CASETGLSTGELFF. CDR3 DNA: TGTGCCAGCGAGACAGGGTTGAGCACCGGGGAGCTGTTTTTT. The chain carries TRBV2 and TRBJ2-2, with 7 bases identical to TRBD1. This CDR3 region has 14 residues. The V and J ends lost 8 bases and 4 bases, in that order; junction bases with no gene match: 7. Germline-derived CDR1 and CDR2 are SNHLY and FYNNEI.

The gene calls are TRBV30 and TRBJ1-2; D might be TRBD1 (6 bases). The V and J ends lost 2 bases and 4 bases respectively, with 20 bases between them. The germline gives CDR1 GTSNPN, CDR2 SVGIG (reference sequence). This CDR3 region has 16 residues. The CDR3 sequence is CAWSTPGGGAPYGYTF. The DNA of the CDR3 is TGTGCCTGGAGTACCCCCGGGGGGGGCGCACCCTATGGCTACACCTTC. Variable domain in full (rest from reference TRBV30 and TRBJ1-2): SQTIHQWPATLVQPVGSPLSLECTVEGTSNPNLYWYRQAAGRGLQLLFYSVGIGQISSEVPQNLSASRPQDRQFILSSKKLLLSDSGFYLCAWSTPGGGAPYGYTFGSGTRLTVV.

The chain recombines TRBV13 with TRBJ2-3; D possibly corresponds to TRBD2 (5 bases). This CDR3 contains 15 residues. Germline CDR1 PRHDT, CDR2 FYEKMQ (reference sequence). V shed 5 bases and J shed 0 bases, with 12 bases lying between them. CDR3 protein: CASSQDSLSTDTQYF. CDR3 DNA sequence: TGTGCCAGCAGCCAGGACTCGTTAAGCACAGATACGCAGTATTTT.

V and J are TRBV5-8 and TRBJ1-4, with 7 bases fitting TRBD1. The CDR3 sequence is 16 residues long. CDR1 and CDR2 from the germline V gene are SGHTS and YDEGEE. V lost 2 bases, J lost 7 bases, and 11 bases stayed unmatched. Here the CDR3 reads CASSFWATGKGEKLFF. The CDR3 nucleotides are TGTGCCAGCAGCTTTTGGGCGACAGGGAAAGGTGAAAAACTGTTTTTT.

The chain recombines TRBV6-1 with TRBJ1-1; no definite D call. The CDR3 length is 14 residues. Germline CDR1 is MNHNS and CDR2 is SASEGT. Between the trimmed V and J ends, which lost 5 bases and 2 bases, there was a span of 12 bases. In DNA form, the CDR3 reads TGTGCCAGCAGTTTAGGACGGGGAAACACTGAAGCTTTCTTT. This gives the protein CASSLGRGNTEAFF.

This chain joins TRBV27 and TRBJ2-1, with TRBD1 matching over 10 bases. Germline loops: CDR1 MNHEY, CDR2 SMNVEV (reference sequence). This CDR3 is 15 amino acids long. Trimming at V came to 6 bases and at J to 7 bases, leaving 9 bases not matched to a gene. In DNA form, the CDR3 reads TGTGCCAGCAGCTTAGACAGGGGGCAGTGGAATGAGCAGTTCTTC. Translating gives CASSLDRGQWNEQFF.

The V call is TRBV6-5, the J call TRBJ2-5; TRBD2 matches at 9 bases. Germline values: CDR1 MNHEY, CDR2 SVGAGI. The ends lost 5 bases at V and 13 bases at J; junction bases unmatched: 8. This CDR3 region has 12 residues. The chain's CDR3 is CASSPIAGAPYF. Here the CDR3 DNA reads TGTGCCAGCAGTCCCATAGCGGGGGCCCCGTACTTC.

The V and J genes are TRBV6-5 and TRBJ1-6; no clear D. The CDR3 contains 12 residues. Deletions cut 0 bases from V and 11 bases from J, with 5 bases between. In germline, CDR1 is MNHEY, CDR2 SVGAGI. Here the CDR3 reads CASSYSRTPLHF. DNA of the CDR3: TGTGCCAGCAGTTACTCGCGCACACCCCTCCACTTT.

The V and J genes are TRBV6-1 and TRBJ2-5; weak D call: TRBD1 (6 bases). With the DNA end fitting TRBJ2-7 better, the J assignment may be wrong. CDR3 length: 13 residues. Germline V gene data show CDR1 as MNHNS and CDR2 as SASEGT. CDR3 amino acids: CASSHRVTYEQYF. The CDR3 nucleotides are TGTGCCAGCAGCCACAGGGTAACCTACGAGCAGTACTTC.

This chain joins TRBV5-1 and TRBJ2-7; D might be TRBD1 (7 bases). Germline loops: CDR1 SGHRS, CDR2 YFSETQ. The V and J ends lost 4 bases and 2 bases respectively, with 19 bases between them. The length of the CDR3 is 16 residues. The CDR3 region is CASSLGGGTYTYEQYF. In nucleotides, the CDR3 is TGCGCCAGCAGCCTAGGGGGCGGGACATATACCTACGAGCAGTACTTC.

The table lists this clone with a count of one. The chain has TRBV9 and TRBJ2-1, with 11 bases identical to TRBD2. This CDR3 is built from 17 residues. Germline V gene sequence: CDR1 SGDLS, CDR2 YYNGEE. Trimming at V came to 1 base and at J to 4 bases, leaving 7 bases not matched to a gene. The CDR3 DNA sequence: TGTGCCAGCAGCGTACATCGCGGGACTAGCGGTTACAATGAGCAGTTCTTC. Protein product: CASSVHRGTSGYNEQFF.

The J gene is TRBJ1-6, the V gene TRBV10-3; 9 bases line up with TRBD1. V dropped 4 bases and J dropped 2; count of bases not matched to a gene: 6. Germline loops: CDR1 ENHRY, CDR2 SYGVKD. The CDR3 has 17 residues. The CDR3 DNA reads TGTGCCATCAGTGCCGGACAGGGGATGACCTATAATTCACCCCTCCACTTT. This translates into CAISAGQGMTYNSPLHF.

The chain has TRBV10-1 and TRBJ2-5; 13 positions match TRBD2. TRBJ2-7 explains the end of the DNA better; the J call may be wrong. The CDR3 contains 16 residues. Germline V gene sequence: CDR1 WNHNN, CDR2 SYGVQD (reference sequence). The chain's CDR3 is CASSASRTSGRYEQYF. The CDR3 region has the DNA TGCGCCAGCAGTGCCTCTAGGACTAGCGGGAGATACGAGCAGTACTTC.

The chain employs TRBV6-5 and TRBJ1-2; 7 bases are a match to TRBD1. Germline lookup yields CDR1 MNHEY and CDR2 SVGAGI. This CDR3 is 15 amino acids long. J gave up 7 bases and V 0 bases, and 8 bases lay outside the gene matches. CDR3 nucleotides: TGTGCCAGCAGTTACTCAGTTCAGGACAGGTCTGGCTACACCTTC. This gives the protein CASSYSVQDRSGYTF.

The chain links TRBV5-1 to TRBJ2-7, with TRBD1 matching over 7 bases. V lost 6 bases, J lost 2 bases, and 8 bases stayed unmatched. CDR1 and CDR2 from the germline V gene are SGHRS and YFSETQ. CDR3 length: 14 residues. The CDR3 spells CASNNRGVTYEQYF. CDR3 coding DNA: TGCGCCAGCAACAACAGGGGTGTAACCTACGAGCAGTACTTC.

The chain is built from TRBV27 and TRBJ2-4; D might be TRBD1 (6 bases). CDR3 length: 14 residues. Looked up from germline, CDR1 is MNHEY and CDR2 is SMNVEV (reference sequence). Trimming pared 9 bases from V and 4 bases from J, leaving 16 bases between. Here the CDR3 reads CARERAQGKNIQYF. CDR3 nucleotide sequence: TGTGCCAGAGAGAGGGCACAGGGAAAAAACATTCAGTACTTC.

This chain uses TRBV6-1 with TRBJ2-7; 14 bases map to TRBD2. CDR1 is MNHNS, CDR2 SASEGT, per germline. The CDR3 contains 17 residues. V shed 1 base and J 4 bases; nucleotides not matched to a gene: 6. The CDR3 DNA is TGTGCCAGCAGTGAAGGCCAGGGACTAGCGGGGGTATACGAGCAGTACTTC. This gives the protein CASSEGQGLAGVYEQYF.

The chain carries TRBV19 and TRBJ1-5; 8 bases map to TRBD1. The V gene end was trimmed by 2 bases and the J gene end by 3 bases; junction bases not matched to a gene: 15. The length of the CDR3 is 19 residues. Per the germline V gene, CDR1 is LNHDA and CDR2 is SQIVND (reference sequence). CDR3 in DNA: TGTGCCAGTAGTATAATGCCCGGGACAGGCACCTTATTCAATCAGCCCCAGCATTTT. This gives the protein CASSIMPGTGTLFNQPQHF.

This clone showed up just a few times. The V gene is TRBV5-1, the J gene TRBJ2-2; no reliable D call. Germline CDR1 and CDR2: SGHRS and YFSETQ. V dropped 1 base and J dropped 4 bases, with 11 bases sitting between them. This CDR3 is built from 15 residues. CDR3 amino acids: CASSLRDLGTGELFF. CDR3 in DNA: TGCGCCAGCAGCTTGCGTGACTTGGGCACCGGGGAGCTGTTTTTT.

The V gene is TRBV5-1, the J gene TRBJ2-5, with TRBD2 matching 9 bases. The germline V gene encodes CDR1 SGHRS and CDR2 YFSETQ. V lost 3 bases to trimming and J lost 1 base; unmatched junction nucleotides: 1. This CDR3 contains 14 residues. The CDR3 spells CASSSTSGQETQYF. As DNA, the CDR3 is TGCGCCAGCAGCTCGACTAGCGGCCAAGAGACCCAGTACTTC. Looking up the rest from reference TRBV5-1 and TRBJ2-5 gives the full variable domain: KAGVTQTPRYLIKTRGQQVTLSCSPISGHRSVSWYQQTPGQGLQFLFEYFSETQRNKGNFPGRFSGRQFSNSRSEMNVSTLELGDSALYLCASSSTSGQETQYFGPGTRLLVL.

The CDR3 loop reads CASSLGGVLAGHNEQFF. CDR3 nucleotide sequence: TGCGCCAGCAGCTTGGGCGGAGTGCTAGCGGGGCACAATGAGCAGTTCTTC. This chain connects TRBV5-1 to TRBJ2-1; 9 bases agree with TRBD2. The CDR3 covers 17 residues. Germline CDR1 is SGHRS and CDR2 is YFSETQ. J was trimmed by 5 bases and V by 0 bases; bases with no gene match: 9.

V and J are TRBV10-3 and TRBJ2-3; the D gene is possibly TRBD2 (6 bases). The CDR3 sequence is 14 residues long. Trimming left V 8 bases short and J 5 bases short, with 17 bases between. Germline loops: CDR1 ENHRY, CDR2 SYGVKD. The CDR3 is CAIGDPGDEDTQYF. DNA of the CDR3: TGTGCCATCGGAGATCCGGGAGATGAAGATACGCAGTATTTT.

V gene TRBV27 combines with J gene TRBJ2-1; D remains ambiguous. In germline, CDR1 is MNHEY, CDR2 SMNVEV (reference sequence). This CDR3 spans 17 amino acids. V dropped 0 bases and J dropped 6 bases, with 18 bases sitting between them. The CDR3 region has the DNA TGTGCCAGCAGTTTATCCCTGGGCAACTTCGTAGGCAATGAGCAGTTCTTC. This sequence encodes CASSLSLGNFVGNEQFF.